These 11 T cell receptor beta chains share one sample of origin, sequenced in a study of shared clonotypes between healthy human individuals. Libraries were prepared by immunoSEQ multiplex PCR; TCRdb keeps only in-frame clonotypes and omits some of them. This repertoire shows 1.4 million or so clones, 97% to 99% found once; its top ten account for about 0.34%. Source material: naive CD4+ T cells sorted from blood. Subset indicated: CD45RA+ positively selected. These receptors were obtained from a man in his thirties or forties in good health.

This chain links TRBV7-2 with TRBJ1-1, with TRBD1 identical over 9 bases. The CDR3 is 15 residues long. Germline lookup yields CDR1 SGHTA and CDR2 FQGNSA. The trim removed 3 bases at V and 3 bases at J, leaving 5 bases unmatched. The CDR3 sequence is CASSLGQGGDTEAFF. The CDR3 region has the DNA TGTGCCAGCAGCTTGGGACAGGGCGGGGACACTGAAGCTTTCTTT. Supplemented by reference TRBV7-2 and TRBJ1-1, the full variable domain reads GAGVSQSPSNKVTEKGKDVELRCDPISGHTALYWYRQSLGQGLEFLIYFQGNSAPDKSGLPSDRFSAERTGGSVSTLTIQRTQQEDSAVYLCASSLGQGGDTEAFFGQGTRLTVV.

This sequence joins TRBV6-5 and TRBJ2-7; TRBD1 matches 12 bases. The germline CDR1 and CDR2 sequences are MNHEY and SVGAGI. The CDR3 covers 15 residues. The V segment lost 5 bases and the J segment 9 bases; nucleotides outside the gene matches: 11. CDR3 DNA sequence: TGTGCCAGCAGTGCATCCCCCGGGACAGGGGGCATGCAGTACTTC. Protein sequence: CASSASPGTGGMQYF.

The chain has TRBV15 and TRBJ2-7; tentatively, D is TRBD1 (5 bases). The CDR3 sequence is 15 residues long. Between the trimmed V and J ends, which lost 3 bases and 0 bases, there was a span of 12 bases. Per germline, CDR1 LNHNV and CDR2 YYDKDF (reference sequence). The CDR3 sequence: CATSRGMDTSYEQYF. The CDR3 coding sequence is TGTGCCACCAGCAGGGGAATGGACACCTCCTACGAGCAGTACTTC. The full variable domain, its missing parts supplied by reference TRBV15 and TRBJ2-7, is DAMVIQNPRYQVTQFGKPVTLSCSQTLNHNVMYWYQQKSSQAPKLLFHYYDKDFNNEADTPDNFQSRRPNTSFCFLDIRSPGLGDTAMYLCATSRGMDTSYEQYFGPGTRLTVT.

Only one count was recorded for this clone. This specimen includes other DNA sequences encoding the same CDR3. The chain links TRBV6-5 to TRBJ2-7; 9 bases line up with TRBD1. This CDR3 has 13 amino acids. Losses at the gene ends were 6 bases for V and 4 bases for J; bases not matched to a gene: 4. Germline-derived CDR1 and CDR2 are MNHEY and SVGAGI. The CDR3 sequence is CASRRTGVYEQYF. The CDR3 nucleotides are TGTGCCAGCAGGAGGACAGGGGTTTACGAGCAGTACTTC.

This rearrangement joins TRBV10-3 to TRBJ2-1, with a tentative D call TRBD2 (6 bases). The CDR3 is 12 amino acids. Germline V gene lookup returns CDR1 ENHRY and CDR2 SYGVKD. V dropped 6 bases and J dropped 10 bases, with 13 bases sitting between them. The CDR3 sequence is CAISEPRGEQFF. The CDR3 DNA reads as TGTGCCATCAGCGAACCCCGGGGGGAGCAGTTCTTC.

The rearrangement joins TRBV27 to TRBJ1-5, with D tentatively TRBD1 (5 bases). V was trimmed by 5 bases and J by 9 bases, leaving 14 bases between them. Germline values: CDR1 MNHEY, CDR2 SMNVEV (reference sequence). The CDR3 has 13 amino acids. Here the CDR3 reads CASSPPGEGPQHF. CDR3 DNA: TGTGCCAGCAGTCCACCGGGGGAGGGGCCCCAGCATTTT.

V and J are TRBV9 and TRBJ2-3; 8 positions agree with TRBD1. This CDR3 contains 13 residues. CDR1 and CDR2 from the germline V gene are SGDLS and YYNGEE. V shed 6 bases, J shed 2 bases, and the junction held 2 bases outside the gene matches. CDR3 DNA: TGTGCCAGCACCAGGGGGCCCACAGATACGCAGTATTTT. Translating it yields CASTRGPTDTQYF.

This sequence joins TRBV5-5 and TRBJ2-3; 7 bases are a match to TRBD2. CDR3 length: 15 residues. From germline, CDR1 is SGHKS and CDR2 YYEKEE (reference sequence). J gave up 3 bases and V 1 base, and 5 bases lay outside the gene matches. CDR3 protein: CASSLLTSETDTQYF. DNA for the CDR3: TGTGCCAGCAGCTTGTTAACTAGCGAGACAGATACGCAGTATTTT.

The chain employs TRBV23-1 and TRBJ2-7; no firm D call. TRBV23-1 is designated an ORF whose function remains uncertain. Trimming pared 0 bases from V and 3 bases from J, leaving 18 bases between. The CDR3 totals 17 residues. The CDR3: CASSQSLGPWSVYEQYF. In nucleotides, the CDR3 is TGCGCCAGCAGTCAATCTCTGGGCCCCTGGTCGGTCTACGAGCAGTACTTC.

The chain employs TRBV7-9 and TRBJ2-1; TRBD2 matches at 8 bases. Germline CDR1 SEHNR, CDR2 FQNEAQ (reference sequence). The CDR3 runs 14 residues. Trimming at V came to 5 bases and at J to 8 bases, leaving 8 bases not matched to a gene. CDR3 nucleotide sequence: TGTGCCAGCAGCCCCGGGACTAGATCTGATGAGCAGTTCTTC. Protein: CASSPGTRSDEQFF.

This clone was seen only once. This chain joins TRBV5-5 and TRBJ2-7, with D unclear. The V and J ends lost 0 bases and 4 bases respectively, with 14 bases between them. CDR3 size: 15 residues. Germline CDR1 and CDR2: SGHKS and YYEKEE (reference sequence). DNA for the CDR3: TGTGCCAGCAGCTTGGAGGTGGCCTTGGGGTACGAGCAGTACTTC. Amino acids: CASSLEVALGYEQYF.